This T cell receptor (beta chain) was captured in a study of cytomegalovirus exposure and HLA in healthy donors. About this clone: The antigen remains undetermined.

The study's findings and limits: Accounts indicate the classifier identified cytomegalovirus status with strong specificity and sensitivity.

CDR1 is SGHNT and CDR2 is YYREEE in the germline V gene (reference sequence). V lost 4 bases to trimming and J lost 2 bases, with 11 bases between them. This CDR3 contains 14 residues. TCRdb's copy holds only in-frame clones and misses some; the assay was immunoSEQ multiplex PCR. The sample yields 150,000 to 200,000 clones, around nine tenths seen once. The chain combines TRBV5-4 with TRBJ2-3; TRBD1 is a possible D gene (6 bases). Source material: PBMCs. The sequence was collected from a man aged 30 to 39 in good health and CMV-seropositive. The CDR3 region has the DNA TGTGCCAGCAGCCTGGACAGCTACACAGATACGCAGTATTTT. Its translation is CASSLDSYTDTQYF.